This is a list of T cell receptor beta chains from one sample in a study of metastatic and nonmetastatic thyroid tumors. TCRdb re-called the PCR reads via MiXCR. The table includes several thousand clones, 25% to 30% detected once. Sequencing input: adjacent normal tissue. The receptors come from a male donor with papillary thyroid cancer or a benign thyroid nodule (not recorded which). Some clones in this sample may be carry-over from other donors' samples. CDR3s include the opening cysteine and the closing phenylalanine or tryptophan. A D gene is named only where the DNA matches it firmly. The listing skips clone size in some rows; elsewhere it reads once, few, many or a size class.

D gene: TRBD1; clone size: -; J gene: TRBJ2-1; V gene: TRBV7-2; CDR3 protein: CASSLAVTGSYNEQFF; CDR3 DNA: TGTGCCAGCAGCTTAGCCGTGACAGGGTCCTACAATGAGCAGTTCTTC
D gene: TRBD1; clone size: -; J gene: TRBJ1-2; V gene: TRBV2; CDR3 protein: CASSEVDRKLYGYTF; CDR3 DNA: TGTGCCAGCAGTGAAGTGGACAGGAAACTCTATGGCTACACCTTC
D gene: -; clone size: -; J gene: TRBJ2-7; V gene: TRBV11-1; CDR3 protein: CASSPRSRGRSYEQYF; CDR3 DNA: TGTGCCAGCAGCCCCCGCAGTCGGGGGCGGTCCTACGAGCAGTACTTC
D gene: TRBD1; clone size: -; J gene: TRBJ1-5; V gene: TRBV6-1; CDR3 protein: CASSQGQGPQNQPQHF; CDR3 DNA: TGTGCCAGCAGTCAAGGACAGGGCCCACAGAATCAGCCCCAGCATTTT
D gene: -; clone size: medium-sized; J gene: TRBJ1-2; V gene: TRBV11-2; CDR3 protein: CASSSWERDGYTF; CDR3 DNA: TGTGCCAGCAGCTCATGGGAACGGGATGGCTACACCTTC
D gene: TRBD2; clone size: -; J gene: TRBJ2-1; V gene: TRBV20-1; CDR3 protein: CSARDSGDYNEQFF; CDR3 DNA: TGCAGTGCTAGAGATAGCGGGGACTACAATGAGCAGTTCTTC
D gene: -; clone size: medium-sized; J gene: TRBJ1-6; V gene: TRBV5-1; CDR3 protein: CASSSGNSPLHF; CDR3 DNA: TGCGCCAGCAGCTCAGGGAATTCACCCCTCCACTTT
D gene: -; clone size: large; J gene: TRBJ1-2; V gene: TRBV27; CDR3 protein: CASSPLGIYGYTF; CDR3 DNA: TGTGCCAGCAGTCCACTCGGGATCTATGGCTACACCTTC
D gene: TRBD1; clone size: medium-sized; J gene: TRBJ1-1; V gene: TRBV5-1; CDR3 protein: CASSRSTGGSTEAFF; CDR3 DNA: TGCGCCAGCAGCCGATCGACAGGGGGAAGCACTGAAGCTTTCTTT
D gene: -; clone size: -; J gene: TRBJ2-5; V gene: TRBV20-1; CDR3 protein: CSAAQEETQYF; CDR3 DNA: TGCAGTGCAGCACAAGAAGAGACCCAGTACTTC
D gene: -; clone size: few; J gene: TRBJ2-1; V gene: TRBV28; CDR3 protein: CAISFLWGTPHNEQFF; CDR3 DNA: TGTGCAATCAGTTTCCTCTGGGGGACACCCCACAATGAGCAGTTCTTC
D gene: TRBD2; clone size: -; J gene: TRBJ2-1; V gene: TRBV10-3; CDR3 protein: CAIRDSYGVAGGYEQFF; CDR3 DNA: TGTGCCATCAGGGATTCCTACGGGGTAGCGGGAGGGTATGAGCAGTTCTTC
D gene: -; clone size: -; J gene: TRBJ2-6; V gene: TRBV7-1; CDR3 protein: CASSSDYTPGHLSGANVLTF; CDR3 DNA: TGTGCCAGCAGCTCGGATTACACCCCGGGACACCTGTCTGGGGCCAACGTCCTGACTTTC
D gene: TRBD2; clone size: many; J gene: TRBJ2-7; V gene: TRBV11-2; CDR3 protein: CASSLDPSGRGEQYF; CDR3 DNA: TGTGCCAGCAGCTTAGATCCTAGCGGGAGGGGGGAGCAGTACTTC
D gene: -; clone size: -; J gene: TRBJ1-2; V gene: TRBV3-1; CDR3 protein: CASSQEAAELGYTF; CDR3 DNA: TGTGCCAGCAGCCAAGAGGCTGCGGAACTCGGCTACACCTTC
D gene: TRBD2; clone size: medium-sized; J gene: TRBJ2-5; V gene: TRBV5-1; CDR3 protein: CASRLTSGRAETQYF; CDR3 DNA: TGCGCCAGCAGATTGACTAGCGGGAGAGCGGAGACCCAGTACTTC
D gene: -; clone size: -; J gene: TRBJ2-5; V gene: TRBV6-1; CDR3 protein: CASKPGVYQETQYF; CDR3 DNA: TGTGCCAGCAAGCCAGGGGTGTACCAAGAGACCCAGTACTTC
D gene: -; clone size: few; J gene: TRBJ2-7; V gene: TRBV5-6; CDR3 protein: CASSSLPDPTSYEQYF; CDR3 DNA: TGTGCCAGCAGCTCATTGCCGGACCCGACCTCCTACGAGCAGTACTTC
D gene: TRBD1; clone size: medium-sized; J gene: TRBJ2-7; V gene: TRBV18; CDR3 protein: CASSPPDRGEQYF; CDR3 DNA: TGTGCCAGCTCACCACCGGACAGGGGCGAGCAGTACTTC
D gene: -; clone size: medium-sized; J gene: TRBJ1-3; V gene: TRBV7-9; CDR3 protein: CASSSTQGMILNTIYF; CDR3 DNA: TGTGCCAGCAGCTCGACGCAGGGGATGATTTTAAACACCATATATTTT
D gene: -; clone size: many; J gene: TRBJ2-7; V gene: TRBV18; CDR3 protein: CASSLPGRTYEQYF; CDR3 DNA: TGTGCCAGCTCACTTCCGGGACGGACCTACGAGCAGTACTTC
D gene: -; clone size: -; J gene: TRBJ2-4; V gene: TRBV11-1; CDR3 protein: CASSLNRENIQYF; CDR3 DNA: TGTGCCAGCAGCTTAAATCGGGAAAACATTCAGTACTTC
D gene: -; clone size: -; J gene: TRBJ1-6; V gene: TRBV15; CDR3 protein: CVTSIGTGSPLHF; CDR3 DNA: TGTGTCACCAGCATAGGGACGGGTTCACCCCTCCACTTT
D gene: -; clone size: -; J gene: TRBJ2-1; V gene: TRBV5-8; CDR3 protein: CASSFETAYNEQFF; CDR3 DNA: TGTGCCAGCAGCTTTGAGACAGCTTACAATGAGCAGTTCTTC
D gene: -; clone size: -; J gene: TRBJ2-7; V gene: TRBV27; CDR3 protein: CASSLVSASEQYF; CDR3 DNA: TGTGCCAGCAGTTTAGTTTCAGCCTCTGAGCAGTACTTC
D gene: -; clone size: -; J gene: TRBJ2-3; V gene: TRBV7-8; CDR3 protein: CASSQRSLAITDTQYF; CDR3 DNA: TGTGCCAGCAGCCAGAGGTCCTTAGCAATCACAGATACGCAGTATTTC
D gene: -; clone size: -; J gene: TRBJ2-1; V gene: TRBV20-1; CDR3 protein: CSARPTTSYNEQFF; CDR3 DNA: TGCAGTGCGAGGCCGACTACCTCCTACAATGAGCAGTTCTTC
D gene: TRBD1; clone size: -; J gene: TRBJ1-6; V gene: TRBV4-3; CDR3 protein: CASSQYVQGDNSPLHF; CDR3 DNA: TGCGCCAGCAGTCAATATGTGCAGGGGGACAATTCACCCCTCCACTTT
D gene: TRBD2; clone size: -; J gene: TRBJ2-2; V gene: TRBV20-1; CDR3 protein: CSAQIAGGENTGELFF; CDR3 DNA: TGCAGTGCTCAGATCGCGGGGGGGGAGAACACCGGGGAGCTGTTTTTT
D gene: -; clone size: -; J gene: TRBJ1-2; V gene: TRBV12-3/TRBV12-4; CDR3 protein: CASSRDIHYGYTF; CDR3 DNA: TGTGCCAGCAGCCGGGACATTCACTATGGCTACACCTTC
D gene: -; clone size: medium-sized; J gene: TRBJ1-6; V gene: TRBV7-2; CDR3 protein: CASSLRGPHNSPLHF; CDR3 DNA: TGTGCCAGCAGCTTACGGGGGCCCCATAATTCACCCCTCCACTTT
D gene: -; clone size: few; J gene: TRBJ1-1; V gene: TRBV19; CDR3 protein: CASSTNTEAFF; CDR3 DNA: TGTGCCAGTTCCACGAACACTGAAGCTTTCTTT
D gene: -; clone size: few; J gene: TRBJ2-1; V gene: TRBV6-6; CDR3 protein: CASSYLGDEQFF; CDR3 DNA: TGTGCCAGCAGTTACCTAGGGGATGAGCAGTTCTTC
D gene: TRBD1; clone size: few; J gene: TRBJ1-6; V gene: TRBV27; CDR3 protein: CASSPHQGGRSPLHF; CDR3 DNA: TGTGCCAGCAGTCCCCATCAGGGGGGCAGGTCACCCCTCCACTTT